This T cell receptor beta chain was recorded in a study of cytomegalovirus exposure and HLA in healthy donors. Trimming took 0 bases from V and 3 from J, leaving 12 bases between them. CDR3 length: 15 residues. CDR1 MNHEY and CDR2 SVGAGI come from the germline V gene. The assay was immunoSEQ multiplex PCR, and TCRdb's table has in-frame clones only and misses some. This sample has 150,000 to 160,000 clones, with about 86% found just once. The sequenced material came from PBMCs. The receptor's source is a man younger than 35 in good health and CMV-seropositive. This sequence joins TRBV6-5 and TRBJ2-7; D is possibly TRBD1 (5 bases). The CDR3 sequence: CASSYSRQNFYEQYF. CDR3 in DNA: TGTGCCAGCAGTTACTCCCGACAGAATTTCTACGAGCAGTACTTC.